This TCR beta chain derives from a study of human T cells and chemical hapten exposure. Time point described: patch test 1, 2 weeks after DPC sensitization. Treatment in this sample: therapeutic diphenylcyclopropenone sensitization with weekly scalp DPC. Authors' processing steps: Sampled TCR counts reached a median of roughly 100,000 per sample, with values ranging from 23,224 to 690,600. TCRdb reprocessed the RACE reads with MiXCR, giving one entry per CDR3 protein. What appears here as the V and J calls and clone size reflects TCRdb's work, not the paper's. The sample shows about 120,000 distinct CDR3 sequences, approximately 15% of them seen only once. This CDR3 is 14 amino acids long. V was clipped by 5 bases and J by 7 bases; unmatched bases: 8. From germline, CDR1 is SGHNT and CDR2 YENEEA.

The V call is TRBV11-3, the J call TRBJ1-1; 9 bases fit TRBD1. This clonotype was obtained from a young man with alopecia areata. Some clones in this sample may be carry-over from other donors' samples. This material consisted of whole blood, taken in connection with sensitization to the hapten diphenylcyclopropenone (DPC). CDR3 loop: CASSRGGQGHEAFF. The CDR3 DNA reads TGTGCCAGCAGCCGAGGGGGACAGGGCCATGAAGCTTTCTTT.